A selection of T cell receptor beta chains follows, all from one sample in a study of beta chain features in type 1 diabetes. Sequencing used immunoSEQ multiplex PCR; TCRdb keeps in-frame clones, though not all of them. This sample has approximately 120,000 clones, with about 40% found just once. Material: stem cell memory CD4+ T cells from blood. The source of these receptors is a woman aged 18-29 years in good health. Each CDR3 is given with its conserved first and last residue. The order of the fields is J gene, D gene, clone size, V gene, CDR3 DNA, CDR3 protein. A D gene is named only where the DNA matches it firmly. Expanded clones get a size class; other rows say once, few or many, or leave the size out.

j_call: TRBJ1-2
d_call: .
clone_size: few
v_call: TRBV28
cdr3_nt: TGTGCCAGCAGTTCCTCAATCCCTATACTCTATGGCTACACCTTC
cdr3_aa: CASSSSIPILYGYTF

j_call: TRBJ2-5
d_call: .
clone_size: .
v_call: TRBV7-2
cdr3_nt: TGTGCCAGCAGCTTCTCGGAGACCCAGTACTTC
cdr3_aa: CASSFSETQYF

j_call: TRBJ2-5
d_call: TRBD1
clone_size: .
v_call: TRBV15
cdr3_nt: TGTGCCACCAGCAGAGGGACAGGGGGGGTCCGGGAGACCCAGTACTTC
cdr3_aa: CATSRGTGGVRETQYF

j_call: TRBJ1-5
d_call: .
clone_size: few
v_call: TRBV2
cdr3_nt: TGTGCCAGCAGTGGCCCGACAGGTCAGCCCCAGCATTTT
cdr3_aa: CASSGPTGQPQHF

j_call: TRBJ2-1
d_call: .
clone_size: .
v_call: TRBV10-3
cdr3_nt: TGTGCCATCAGTGAGTCGGAGCTGACTAGGCTTTACAATGAGCAGTTCTTC
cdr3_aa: CAISESELTRLYNEQFF

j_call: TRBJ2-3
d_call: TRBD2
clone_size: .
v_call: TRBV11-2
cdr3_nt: TGTGCCAGCAGCTCCCGACTAGCGGGTTTCGATACGCAGTATTTT
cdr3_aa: CASSSRLAGFDTQYF

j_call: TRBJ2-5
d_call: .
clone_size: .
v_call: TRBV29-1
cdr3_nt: TGCAGCGTTGACGCGGTTCGGGGAGAGACCCAGTACTTC
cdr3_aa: CSVDAVRGETQYF

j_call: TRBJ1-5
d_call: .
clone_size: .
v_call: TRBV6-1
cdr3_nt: TGTGCCAGCAGGACAGTTAGCAATCAGCCCCAGCATTTT
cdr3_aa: CASRTVSNQPQHF

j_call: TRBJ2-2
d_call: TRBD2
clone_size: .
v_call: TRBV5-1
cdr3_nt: TGCGCCAGCAGCCGCCGCGGGGGGAACACCGGGGAGCTGTTTTTT
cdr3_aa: CASSRRGGNTGELFF

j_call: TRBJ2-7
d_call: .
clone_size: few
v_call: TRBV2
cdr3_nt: TGTGCCAGCAGTGTGAGTTATACCTACGAGCAGTACTTC
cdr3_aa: CASSVSYTYEQYF

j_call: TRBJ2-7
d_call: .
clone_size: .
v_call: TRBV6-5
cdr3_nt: TGTGCCAGCAGTTACAACTTTGAGCAGTACTTC
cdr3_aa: CASSYNFEQYF

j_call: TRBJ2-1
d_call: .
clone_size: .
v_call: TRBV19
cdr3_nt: TGTGCCAGTAGTATAAGCGGAAGACTCATCTACAATGAGCAGTTCTTC
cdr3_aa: CASSISGRLIYNEQFF

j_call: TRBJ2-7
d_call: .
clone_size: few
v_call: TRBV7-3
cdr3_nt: TGTGCCAGCAGCTTAAATAGCGCCTCCTACGAGCAGTACTTC
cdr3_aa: CASSLNSASYEQYF

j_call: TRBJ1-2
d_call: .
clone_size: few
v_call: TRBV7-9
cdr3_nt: TGTGCCAGCAGCGCGCTGAGACTACCCGAGGGCTACACCTTC
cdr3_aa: CASSALRLPEGYTF

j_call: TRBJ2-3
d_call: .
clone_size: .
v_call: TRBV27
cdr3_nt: TGTGCCAGCAGTTTAGGAAGGACAATGGGTCCCGATACGCAGTATTTT
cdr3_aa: CASSLGRTMGPDTQYF

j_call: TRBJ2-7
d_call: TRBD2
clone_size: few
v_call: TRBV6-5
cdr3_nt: TGTGCCAGCAGCCACCCGGGACTAGGCGCCTACGAGCAGTACTTC
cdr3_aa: CASSHPGLGAYEQYF

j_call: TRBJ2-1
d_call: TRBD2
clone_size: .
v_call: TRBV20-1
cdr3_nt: TGCAGTGCTACGGGAGGGAATGAGCAGTTCTTC
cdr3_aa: CSATGGNEQFF

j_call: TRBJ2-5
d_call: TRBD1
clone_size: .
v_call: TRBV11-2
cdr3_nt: TGTGCCAGTTCTTTAGGGACAGGGGCGGGAGGTAGCCAGTACTTC
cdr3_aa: CASSLGTGAGGSQYF

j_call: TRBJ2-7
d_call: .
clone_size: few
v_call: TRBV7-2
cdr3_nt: TGTGCCAGCAGCTTAGAACGGAGGGCAGAGCAGTACTTC
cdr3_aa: CASSLERRAEQYF

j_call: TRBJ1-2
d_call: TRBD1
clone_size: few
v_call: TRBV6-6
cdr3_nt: TGTGCCAGCAGTTACTCGAATCAGGGACAGGGAGGTGGCTACACCTTC
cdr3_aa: CASSYSNQGQGGGYTF

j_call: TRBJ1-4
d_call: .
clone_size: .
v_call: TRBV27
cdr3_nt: TGTGCCAGCAGTTTGGTCAGGGGTGGTGAAAAACTGTTTTTT
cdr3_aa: CASSLVRGGEKLFF

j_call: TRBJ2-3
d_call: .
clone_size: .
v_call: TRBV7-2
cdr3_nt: TGTGCCAGCACCAATACGGGGGTTGCTCCAGATACGCAGTATTTT
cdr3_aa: CASTNTGVAPDTQYF

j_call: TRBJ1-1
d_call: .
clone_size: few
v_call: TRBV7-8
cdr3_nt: TGTGCCAGCAGCTTGGTAGAAGACACTGAAGCTTTCTTT
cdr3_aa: CASSLVEDTEAFF

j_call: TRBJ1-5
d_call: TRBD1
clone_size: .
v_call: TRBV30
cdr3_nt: TGTGCCTGGGGTCACAGGGGGCGTCAGCCCCAGCATTTT
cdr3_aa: CAWGHRGRQPQHF

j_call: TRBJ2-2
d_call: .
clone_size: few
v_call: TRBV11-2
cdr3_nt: TGTGCCAGCAGCCCCGACTACACCGGGGAGCTGTTTTTT
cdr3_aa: CASSPDYTGELFF

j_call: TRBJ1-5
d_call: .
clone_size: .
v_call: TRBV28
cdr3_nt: TGTGCCAGCAGTTTACTGACGGGAACGGGTCAGCCCCAGCATTTT
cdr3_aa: CASSLLTGTGQPQHF

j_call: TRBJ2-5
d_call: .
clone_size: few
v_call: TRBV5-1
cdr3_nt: TGCGCCAGCAGTCTATTCCGTTACCAAGAGACCCAGTACTTC
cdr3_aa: CASSLFRYQETQYF

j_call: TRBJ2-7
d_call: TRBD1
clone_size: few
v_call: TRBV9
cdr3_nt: TGTGCCAGCAGCGTAGATGGGGAGACAGGGGGCAAGCAGTACTTC
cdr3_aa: CASSVDGETGGKQYF

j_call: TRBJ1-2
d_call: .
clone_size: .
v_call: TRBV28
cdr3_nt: TGTGCCAGCAGTTTAGGGGGGGGCCTCGGCTACACCTTC
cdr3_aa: CASSLGGGLGYTF

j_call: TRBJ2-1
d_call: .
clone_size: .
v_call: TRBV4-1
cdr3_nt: TGCGCCAGCGGCACACTCAGAGCGCACACCTACAATGAGCAGTTCTTC
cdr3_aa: CASGTLRAHTYNEQFF

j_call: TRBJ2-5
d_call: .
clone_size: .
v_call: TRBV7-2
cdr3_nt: TGTGCCAGCAGCTTATTCCCGAGCGACCGCAGGTACTTC
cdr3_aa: CASSLFPSDRRYF

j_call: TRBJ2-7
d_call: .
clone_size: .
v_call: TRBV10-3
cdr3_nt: TGTGCCATCAGTGACAGGGGTGACGAGCAGTACTTC
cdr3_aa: CAISDRGDEQYF

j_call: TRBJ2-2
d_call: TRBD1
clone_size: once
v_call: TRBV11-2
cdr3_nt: TGTGCCAGCAGCTCATGGACAGGGTCGAACACTGGGGAGCTGTTTTTT
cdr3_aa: CASSSWTGSNTGELFF

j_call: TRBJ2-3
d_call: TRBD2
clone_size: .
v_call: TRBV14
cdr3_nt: TGTGCCAGCAGCCAAGGATTCCTAGCGGGAGGCTTCAATACGCAGTATTTT
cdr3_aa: CASSQGFLAGGFNTQYF

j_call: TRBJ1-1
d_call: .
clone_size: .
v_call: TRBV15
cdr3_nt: TGTGCCACCAGCAGCGACGACAGAGAAGCTTTCTTT
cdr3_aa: CATSSDDREAFF

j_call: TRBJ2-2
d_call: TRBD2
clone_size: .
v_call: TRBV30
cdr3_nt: TGTGCCTGGAAAAGCGGGAGTGTGTCTAGGGGGGAGCTGTTTTTT
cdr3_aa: CAWKSGSVSRGELFF

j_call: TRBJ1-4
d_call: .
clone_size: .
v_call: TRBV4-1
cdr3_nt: TGCGCCAGCAGCCAAGACCCGTCTCGGGGGGCCCTTAATGAAAAACTGTTTTTT
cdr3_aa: CASSQDPSRGALNEKLFF

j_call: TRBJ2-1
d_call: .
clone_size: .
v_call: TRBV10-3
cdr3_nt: TGTGCCATCAGTGGCCCTAGGGGGAATGAGCAGTTCTTC
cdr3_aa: CAISGPRGNEQFF

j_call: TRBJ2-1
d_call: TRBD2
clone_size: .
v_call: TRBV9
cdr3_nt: TGTGCCAGCAGCCCCGACGCGCGACTAGCGGCCCACAATGAGCAGTTCTTC
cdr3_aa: CASSPDARLAAHNEQFF

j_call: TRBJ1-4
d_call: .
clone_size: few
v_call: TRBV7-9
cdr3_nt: TGTGCCAGCAGCTTTTTTCTTGCAACTAATGAAAAACTGTTTTTT
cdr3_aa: CASSFFLATNEKLFF

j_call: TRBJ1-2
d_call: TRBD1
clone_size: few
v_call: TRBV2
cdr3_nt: TGTGCCAGCAGCTATGACAGGGCTCGTGGCTACACCTTC
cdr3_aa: CASSYDRARGYTF

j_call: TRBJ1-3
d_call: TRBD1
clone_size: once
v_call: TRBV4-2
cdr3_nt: TGTGCCAGCAGCCAAGGAGACAGGGCCTATGGAAACACCATATATTTT
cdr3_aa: CASSQGDRAYGNTIYF

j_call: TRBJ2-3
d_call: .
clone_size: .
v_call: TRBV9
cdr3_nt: TGTGCCAGCAGCGTAGGGCTAGATACGCAGTATTTT
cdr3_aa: CASSVGLDTQYF

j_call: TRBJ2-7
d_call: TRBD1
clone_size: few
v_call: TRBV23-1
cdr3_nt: TGCGCCAGCAGTCACAGGACAGGGGAGAGCGAGCAGTACTTC
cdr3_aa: CASSHRTGESEQYF

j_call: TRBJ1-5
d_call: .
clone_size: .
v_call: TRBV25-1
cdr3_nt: TGTGCCAGCAGCCCCATAGATAGCAATCAGCCCCAGCATTTT
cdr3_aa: CASSPIDSNQPQHF

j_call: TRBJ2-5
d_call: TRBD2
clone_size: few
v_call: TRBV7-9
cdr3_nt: TGTGCCAGCAGCTTAGTCTCCCTGAGTAGCGGGGATAAAGAGACCCAGTACTTC
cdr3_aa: CASSLVSLSSGDKETQYF

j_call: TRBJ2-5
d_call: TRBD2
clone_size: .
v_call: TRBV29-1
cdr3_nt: TGCAGCGTTGGGCGGGAGGAGCAGTACTTC
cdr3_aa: CSVGREEQYF

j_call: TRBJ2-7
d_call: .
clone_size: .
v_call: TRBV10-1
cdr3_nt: TGCGCCAGCAGTGGCGGGACCTACGAGCAGTACTTC
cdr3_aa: CASSGGTYEQYF

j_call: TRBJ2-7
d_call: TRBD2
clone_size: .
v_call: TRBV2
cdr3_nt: TGTGCCAGCAAGAGTAGCGGGAACCGGCAGTACTTC
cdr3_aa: CASKSSGNRQYF

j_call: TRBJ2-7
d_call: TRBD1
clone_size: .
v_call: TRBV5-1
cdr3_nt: TGCGCCAGCCATTCCGGGACAGGGGCGTATTACGAGCAGTACTTC
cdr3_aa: CASHSGTGAYYEQYF

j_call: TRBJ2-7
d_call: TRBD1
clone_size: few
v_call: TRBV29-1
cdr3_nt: TGCAGCGTTGATATACCGGGACAGGGGACCTACGAGCAGTACTTC
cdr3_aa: CSVDIPGQGTYEQYF

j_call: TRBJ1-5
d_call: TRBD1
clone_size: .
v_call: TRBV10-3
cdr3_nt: TGTGCCACTACCGACAGGGAGGATCAGCCCCAGCATTTT
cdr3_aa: CATTDREDQPQHF

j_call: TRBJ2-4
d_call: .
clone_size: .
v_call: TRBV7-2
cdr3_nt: TGTGCCAGCAGCCGGGGGAGTAGCAAAAACATTCAGTACTTC
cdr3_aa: CASSRGSSKNIQYF

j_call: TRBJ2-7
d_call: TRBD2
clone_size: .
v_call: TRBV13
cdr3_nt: TGTGCCAGCAGCTTAAGGGTACGTAGGACTAGCGGGAGGCGTTACGAGCAGTACTTC
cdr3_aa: CASSLRVRRTSGRRYEQYF

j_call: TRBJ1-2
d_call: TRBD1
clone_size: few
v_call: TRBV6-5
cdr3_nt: TGTGCCAGCAGTTACCGGGACAGGGGATTCTATGGCTACACCTTC
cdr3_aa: CASSYRDRGFYGYTF

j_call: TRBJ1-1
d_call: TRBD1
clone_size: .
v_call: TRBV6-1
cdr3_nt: TGTGCCAGCCGTGGACAGGGGAAGGCTGAAGCTTTCTTT
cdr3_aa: CASRGQGKAEAFF

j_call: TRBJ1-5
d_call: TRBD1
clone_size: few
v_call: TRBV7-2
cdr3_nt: TGTGCCAGCAACGGACAGGGGTTGAGGGGTCAGCCCCAGCATTTT
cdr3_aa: CASNGQGLRGQPQHF